This TCR beta chain was obtained from a study of Graves' ophthalmopathy and Graves' hyperthyroidism. This clonotype was recorded a few times. The authors amplified TCR beta CDR3 regions, and they did so from RNA transcripts for repertoire sequencing. HTBI primers were employed in first-round RT-PCR, then a second-round multiplex PCR followed. Each CDR3 protein is one row after TCRdb ran MiXCR on the multiplex PCR reads. The sample has 300,000 to 400,000 distinct CDR3 sequences; 17% are singletons. V was clipped by 2 bases and J by 5 bases, with 9 bases between them. Germline CDR1 and CDR2: SEHNR and FQNEAQ (reference sequence). The CDR3 extends over 14 amino acids.

The rearrangement links TRBV7-9 to TRBJ2-2; D unresolved. Material for sequencing was peripheral blood. This TCR came from an adult woman with stable Graves' hyperthyroidism. CDR3 protein: CASSLNHETGELFF. The CDR3 nucleotides are TGTGCCAGCAGCTTAAACCATGAGACCGGGGAGCTGTTTTTT.